Here is one T cell receptor beta chain with its context. The antigen is undetermined. Over several immunoSEQ plates, each subset's genomic DNA was distributed in even portions. TCRdb's copy holds only in-frame clones and misses some; the assay was immunoSEQ multiplex PCR. The table has 2 million to 3 million clones, over 85% seen once. Germline V gene data show CDR1 as SGHRS and CDR2 as YFSETQ. V was clipped by 0 bases and J by 0 bases; unmatched bases: 5. This CDR3 spans 16 amino acids. The sample comes from a study of shared clonotypes between healthy human individuals. Points from the study as a whole: The sharing of about 5% of naive CD4 clonotypes was seen across a handful of donors.

The receptor was derived from a man aged 18 to 29 in good health. Some clones in this sample may be carry-over from other donors' samples. What was sequenced was naive CD4+ T cells from PBMCs. Noted subset: CD45RA+ positively selected. This chain connects TRBV5-1 to TRBJ2-5, with 7 bases identical to TRBD2. The CDR3 DNA reads as TGCGCCAGCAGCTTGGGTCCAGCGGGGAACCAAGAGACCCAGTACTTC. It yields the protein CASSLGPAGNQETQYF.